Listed below are T cell receptor beta chains from one sample, sequenced in a study of blood T cells in healthy people across ages. TCRdb reprocessed the 5' RACE reads via MiXCR and lists one record per CDR3 protein. Among about 900,000 distinct CDR3 sequences listed, about 48% were seen once. The specimen was blood. Receptors were obtained from a man aged 25 to 40 in good health. Each CDR3 is given with its conserved first and last residue. Each record gives: CDR3 DNA, CDR3 protein, V gene, D gene, clone size, J gene. The D gene is left open where the match is weak. The size entry is marked missing in some rows and otherwise reads once, few, many or a size class.

CDR3nt: TGCGCCAGCAGCCAAGAGACCGGGACTAGCGGGAGTCTGGATACGCAGTATTTT
CDR3aa: CASSQETGTSGSLDTQYF
v_gene: TRBV4-3
d_gene: TRBD2
abundance: -
j_gene: TRBJ2-3

CDR3nt: TGTGCCAGCAGCTTTATCCGTGGGACTAGTGTTACCTACGAGCAGTACTTC
CDR3aa: CASSFIRGTSVTYEQYF
v_gene: TRBV7-9
d_gene: TRBD2
abundance: -
j_gene: TRBJ2-7

CDR3nt: TGTGCCAGCAGTCCGAGACAGTACTATGGCTACACCTTC
CDR3aa: CASSPRQYYGYTF
v_gene: TRBV27
d_gene: -
abundance: few
j_gene: TRBJ1-2

CDR3nt: TGTGCCAGCAGTTCCCAGGGGGATATGAGGAATCAGCCCCAGCATTTT
CDR3aa: CASSSQGDMRNQPQHF
v_gene: TRBV27
d_gene: TRBD1
abundance: -
j_gene: TRBJ1-5

CDR3nt: TGTGCCAGCAGCCCATTTTACTCGGCCTCGAACACTGAAGCTTTCTTT
CDR3aa: CASSPFYSASNTEAFF
v_gene: TRBV9
d_gene: -
abundance: -
j_gene: TRBJ1-1

CDR3nt: TGTGCCAGCAGGGGAAGCGGGGGGGCCAACAATGAGCAGTTCTTC
CDR3aa: CASRGSGGANNEQFF
v_gene: TRBV12-3/TRBV12-4
d_gene: TRBD2
abundance: few
j_gene: TRBJ2-1

CDR3nt: TGTGCCAGCAGTCCAGAGACAGGGTATAGCCATGGCTACACCTTC
CDR3aa: CASSPETGYSHGYTF
v_gene: TRBV27
d_gene: TRBD1
abundance: -
j_gene: TRBJ1-2

CDR3nt: TGCAGTGCTAGAGAACGGTCGAGCGGGGTCCTCCAAGAGACCCAGTACTTC
CDR3aa: CSARERSSGVLQETQYF
v_gene: TRBV20-1
d_gene: TRBD2
abundance: -
j_gene: TRBJ2-5

CDR3nt: TGCGCCAGCAGCCAAGATCTAGCAGGGCGCAAAGGAAACACCATATATTTT
CDR3aa: CASSQDLAGRKGNTIYF
v_gene: TRBV4-3
d_gene: -
abundance: once
j_gene: TRBJ1-3

CDR3nt: TGTGCCAGCAGTACATTTTGGACGGACCGTGGGACCCAGTACTTC
CDR3aa: CASSTFWTDRGTQYF
v_gene: TRBV27
d_gene: -
abundance: few
j_gene: TRBJ2-5

CDR3nt: TGTGCCAGCAGTTACTCGGGTATACGCGAGACCCAGTACTTC
CDR3aa: CASSYSGIRETQYF
v_gene: TRBV6-5
d_gene: -
abundance: few
j_gene: TRBJ2-5

CDR3nt: TGTGCCAGCAGCTTGGACAGGGGGCAAGTAAGCAATCAGCCCCAGCATTTT
CDR3aa: CASSLDRGQVSNQPQHF
v_gene: TRBV5-6
d_gene: TRBD1
abundance: -
j_gene: TRBJ1-5

CDR3nt: TGTGCCAGCAGCTCGCCAGGGCAAGAGACCCAGTACTTC
CDR3aa: CASSSPGQETQYF
v_gene: TRBV5-5
d_gene: -
abundance: -
j_gene: TRBJ2-5

CDR3nt: TGTGCCAGCAGTTTTCCCGGGGGGGAGAATGAGCAGTTCTTC
CDR3aa: CASSFPGGENEQFF
v_gene: TRBV6-6
d_gene: TRBD2
abundance: -
j_gene: TRBJ2-1

CDR3nt: TGTGCCACCTCAACCGGGACAGGGGACAGGGAGACCCAGTACTTC
CDR3aa: CATSTGTGDRETQYF
v_gene: TRBV12-3/TRBV12-4
d_gene: TRBD1
abundance: -
j_gene: TRBJ2-5

CDR3nt: TGTGCCAGCACAACCCGCCCCCCCGGGGGTACATCGACGGAGCAGTACTTC
CDR3aa: CASTTRPPGGTSTEQYF
v_gene: TRBV12-3/TRBV12-4
d_gene: -
abundance: few
j_gene: TRBJ2-5

CDR3nt: TGCAGCGTCGCACGGGGACAATCCTACAATGAGCAGTTCTTC
CDR3aa: CSVARGQSYNEQFF
v_gene: TRBV29-1
d_gene: -
abundance: -
j_gene: TRBJ2-1

CDR3nt: TGCAGTCGGGCGGGAGGTACAGATACGCAGTATTTT
CDR3aa: CSRAGGTDTQYF
v_gene: TRBV20-1
d_gene: TRBD2
abundance: -
j_gene: TRBJ2-3

CDR3nt: TGTGCCAGCAGCCGACGACAGGGGGTGAAGCAAGAGACCCAGTACTTC
CDR3aa: CASSRRQGVKQETQYF
v_gene: TRBV28
d_gene: TRBD1
abundance: -
j_gene: TRBJ2-5

CDR3nt: TGTGCCAGCAGTTACCTACCAGGGGGCTACGAGCAGTACTTC
CDR3aa: CASSYLPGGYEQYF
v_gene: TRBV6-5
d_gene: TRBD1
abundance: -
j_gene: TRBJ2-7

CDR3nt: TGTGCCAGCAGCCAAGATACGGGGGGGGGCGGGTACACTGAAGCTTTCTTT
CDR3aa: CASSQDTGGGGYTEAFF
v_gene: TRBV4-2
d_gene: -
abundance: few
j_gene: TRBJ1-1

CDR3nt: TGTGCCAGCAGCTTAGGACCGGATTACAATGAGCAGTACTTC
CDR3aa: CASSLGPDYNEQYF
v_gene: TRBV7-2
d_gene: -
abundance: -
j_gene: TRBJ2-7

CDR3nt: TGTGCCAGCAGCGCCACCAGGGAACACGAGCAGTACTTC
CDR3aa: CASSATREHEQYF
v_gene: TRBV7-3
d_gene: -
abundance: few
j_gene: TRBJ2-7

CDR3nt: TGCAGTGCCCCCGGCGGGACAGGCGCTTCTAACTATGGCTACACCTTC
CDR3aa: CSAPGGTGASNYGYTF
v_gene: TRBV20-1
d_gene: TRBD1
abundance: -
j_gene: TRBJ1-2

CDR3nt: TGCGCCAGCAGCTTGAATCCAGGGGGGGAAGAAGGTGAGCAGTACTTC
CDR3aa: CASSLNPGGEEGEQYF
v_gene: TRBV5-1
d_gene: -
abundance: -
j_gene: TRBJ2-5

CDR3nt: TGTGCCAGCAGTCCAGGGGGCCCCGGGGAGCTGTTTTTT
CDR3aa: CASSPGGPGELFF
v_gene: TRBV28
d_gene: TRBD1
abundance: -
j_gene: TRBJ2-2

CDR3nt: TGTGCCAGCAGCGTAACTAGCGGGGGCCCCACAGATACGCAGTATTTT
CDR3aa: CASSVTSGGPTDTQYF
v_gene: TRBV7-2
d_gene: TRBD2
abundance: few
j_gene: TRBJ2-3

CDR3nt: TGTGCCAGCAGACCCGAGGGGGGCCAGTCCTACGAGCAGTACTTC
CDR3aa: CASRPEGGQSYEQYF
v_gene: TRBV6-2/TRBV6-3
d_gene: -
abundance: -
j_gene: TRBJ2-7

CDR3nt: TGTGCCTGGAGTCCTAACAATCAGCCCCAGCATTTT
CDR3aa: CAWSPNNQPQHF
v_gene: TRBV30
d_gene: -
abundance: few
j_gene: TRBJ1-5

CDR3nt: TGTGCCAGCAGCCCTTCTAGATACCTCTACGAGCAGTACTTC
CDR3aa: CASSPSRYLYEQYF
v_gene: TRBV7-2
d_gene: -
abundance: -
j_gene: TRBJ2-7

CDR3nt: TGTGCCAGCAGCCTACTAGTCGGTGGGCGGCAGTTCTTC
CDR3aa: CASSLLVGGRQFF
v_gene: TRBV3-1
d_gene: -
abundance: -
j_gene: TRBJ2-1

CDR3nt: TGCGCCAGCAGCCCGGGACAGGGACCCTCACCCCTCCACTTT
CDR3aa: CASSPGQGPSPLHF
v_gene: TRBV5-1
d_gene: TRBD1
abundance: -
j_gene: TRBJ1-6

CDR3nt: TGTGCCAGCACCTTACGCCTAGATAGCACCGGGGAGCTGTTTTTT
CDR3aa: CASTLRLDSTGELFF
v_gene: TRBV2
d_gene: -
abundance: -
j_gene: TRBJ2-2

CDR3nt: TGTGCCAGCAGCATTTATGGGAACGGAAACACCATATATTTT
CDR3aa: CASSIYGNGNTIYF
v_gene: TRBV6-5
d_gene: -
abundance: -
j_gene: TRBJ1-3

CDR3nt: TGTGCCAGCAGCAGACAGCGGACAGGGGGCGCGGACATTCAGTACTTC
CDR3aa: CASSRQRTGGADIQYF
v_gene: TRBV7-2
d_gene: TRBD1
abundance: -
j_gene: TRBJ2-4

CDR3nt: TGCAGCTGGAGCCTCGGGGAGGTGGGGGATACGCAGTATTTT
CDR3aa: CSWSLGEVGDTQYF
v_gene: TRBV29-1
d_gene: -
abundance: once
j_gene: TRBJ2-3

CDR3nt: TGTGCCAGCAGCGAAGCCTCGACCTCCTACGAGCAGTACTTC
CDR3aa: CASSEASTSYEQYF
v_gene: TRBV9
d_gene: -
abundance: few
j_gene: TRBJ2-7